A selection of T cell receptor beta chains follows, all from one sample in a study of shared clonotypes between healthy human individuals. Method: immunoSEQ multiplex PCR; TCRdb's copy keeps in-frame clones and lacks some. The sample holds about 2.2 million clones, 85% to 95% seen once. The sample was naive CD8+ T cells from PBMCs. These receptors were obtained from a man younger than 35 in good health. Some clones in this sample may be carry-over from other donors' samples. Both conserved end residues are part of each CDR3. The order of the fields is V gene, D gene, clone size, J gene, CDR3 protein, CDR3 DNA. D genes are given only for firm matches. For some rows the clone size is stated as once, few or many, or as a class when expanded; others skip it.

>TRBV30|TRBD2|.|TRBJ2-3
CAWSTGTSGSTDTQYF
TGTGCCTGGAGTACCGGGACTAGCGGAAGCACAGATACGCAGTATTTT
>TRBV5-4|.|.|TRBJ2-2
CASSPFRKNTGELFF
TGTGCCAGCAGCCCCTTCAGAAAGAACACCGGGGAGCTGTTTTTT
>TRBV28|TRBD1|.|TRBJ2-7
CASSLGQGAAAYEQYF
TGTGCCAGCAGTCTAGGACAGGGGGCGGCGGCCTACGAGCAGTACTTC
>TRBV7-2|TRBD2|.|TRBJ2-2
CASSLTSGSGRVGELFF
TGTGCCAGCAGCTTAACTTCGGGGAGCGGGAGGGTCGGGGAGCTGTTTTTT
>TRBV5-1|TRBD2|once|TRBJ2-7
CASSLGSSGYEQYF
TGCGCCAGCAGCTTGGGGTCTAGCGGCTACGAGCAGTACTTC
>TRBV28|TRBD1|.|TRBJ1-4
CASSFGQGLGEKLFF
TGTGCCAGCAGTTTTGGACAGGGCCTGGGTGAAAAACTGTTTTTT
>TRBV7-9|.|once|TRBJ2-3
CASIYPPGQAPPDTQYF
TGTGCCAGCATCTACCCTCCCGGGCAGGCACCCCCAGATACGCAGTATTTT
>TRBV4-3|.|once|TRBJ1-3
CASSQAAGNTIYF
TGCGCCAGCAGCCAAGCGGCTGGAAACACCATATATTTT
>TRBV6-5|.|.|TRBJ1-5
CASSSGWANQPQHF
TGTGCCAGCAGTTCCGGTTGGGCCAATCAGCCCCAGCATTTT
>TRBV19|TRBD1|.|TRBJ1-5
CASSLNRGRPQPQHF
TGTGCCAGTAGTCTGAACAGGGGCCGCCCTCAGCCCCAGCATTTT
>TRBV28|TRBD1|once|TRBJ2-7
CASTWGGTGDEQYF
TGTGCCAGCACTTGGGGGGGGACAGGGGACGAGCAGTACTTC
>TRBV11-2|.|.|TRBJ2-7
CASSYQQDYEQYF
TGTGCCAGCAGCTACCAACAGGACTACGAGCAGTACTTC
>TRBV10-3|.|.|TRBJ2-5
CAISERDAQETQYF
TGTGCCATCAGTGAGCGGGACGCACAAGAGACCCAGTACTTC
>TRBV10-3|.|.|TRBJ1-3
CAISTGTGTGNTIYF
TGTGCCATCAGTACCGGAACAGGGACTGGAAACACCATATATTTT
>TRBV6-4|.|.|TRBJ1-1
CASSEWAGKNAFF
TGTGCCAGCAGTGAGTGGGCAGGAAAGAACGCTTTCTTT
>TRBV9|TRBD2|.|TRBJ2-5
CASSATSGENQETQYF
TGTGCCAGCAGCGCTACTAGCGGGGAGAACCAAGAGACCCAGTACTTC
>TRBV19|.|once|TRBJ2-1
CASSIPPSSETYNEQFF
TGTGCCAGTAGTATCCCGCCATCTAGCGAAACCTACAATGAGCAGTTCTTC
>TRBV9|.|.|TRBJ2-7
CASSPSSSYEQYF
TGTGCCAGCAGCCCGTCTAGCTCCTACGAGCAGTACTTC
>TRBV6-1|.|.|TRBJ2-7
CASSENLGRSYEQYF
TGTGCCAGCAGTGAAAACCTCGGCAGAAGCTACGAGCAGTACTTC
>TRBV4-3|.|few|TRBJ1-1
CASSQDMWGGSTEAFF
TGCGCCAGCAGCCAAGATATGTGGGGCGGATCCACTGAAGCTTTCTTT
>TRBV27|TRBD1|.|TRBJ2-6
CASSSWTGGNSGANVLTF
TGTGCCAGCAGTTCGTGGACAGGGGGCAACTCTGGGGCCAACGTCCTGACTTTC
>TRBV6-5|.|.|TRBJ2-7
CASSYSIRGGYEQYF
TGTGCCAGCAGTTACTCGATTAGGGGTGGCTACGAGCAGTACTTC
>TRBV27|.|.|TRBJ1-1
CASSPSAGELNTEAFF
TGTGCCAGCAGTCCTTCCGCCGGGGAGTTGAACACTGAAGCTTTCTTT
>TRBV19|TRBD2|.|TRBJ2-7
CASSIELAGVDEQYF
TGTGCCAGTAGTATAGAACTAGCGGGAGTAGATGAGCAGTACTTC
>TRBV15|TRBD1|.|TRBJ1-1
CATRDRGFPEAFF
TGTGCCACCAGGGACAGGGGATTCCCTGAAGCTTTCTTT
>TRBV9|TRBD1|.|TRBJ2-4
CASSAGDRGTIQYF
TGTGCCAGCAGCGCTGGGGACAGGGGAACCATTCAGTACTTC
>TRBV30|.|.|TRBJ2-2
CAWSVLEGVSTGELFF
TGTGCCTGGAGTGTACTAGAAGGGGTTAGCACCGGGGAGCTGTTTTTT
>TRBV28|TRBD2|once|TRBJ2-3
CASSEAGGEDTQYF
TGTGCCAGCAGTGAGGCGGGAGGGGAAGATACGCAGTATTTT
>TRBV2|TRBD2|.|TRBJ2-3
CASRTSGGTFTDTQYF
TGTGCCAGCAGGACTAGCGGGGGAACCTTCACAGATACGCAGTATTTT
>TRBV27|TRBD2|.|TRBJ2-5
CASSLSTPGLAGVETQYF
TGTGCCAGCAGTTTATCTACCCCGGGACTAGCGGGAGTTGAGACCCAGTACTTC
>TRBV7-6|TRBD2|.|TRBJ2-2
CASSLISGSYGELFF
TGTGCCAGCAGCCTCATTAGCGGGAGTTATGGGGAGCTGTTTTTT
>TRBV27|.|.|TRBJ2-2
CASCLGNTGELFF
TGTGCCAGCTGTTTGGGGAACACCGGGGAGCTGTTTTTT
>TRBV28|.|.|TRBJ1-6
CASSLGRYNSPLHF
TGTGCCAGCAGTTTGGGGCGGTATAATTCACCCCTCCACTTT
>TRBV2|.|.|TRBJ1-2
CASFRGREVLNGYTF
TGTGCCAGCTTTAGGGGCAGGGAGGTCCTTAATGGCTACACCTTC
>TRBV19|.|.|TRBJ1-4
CASSTGTRNNEKLFF
TGTGCCAGTAGTACCGGGACACGGAATAATGAAAAACTGTTTTTT
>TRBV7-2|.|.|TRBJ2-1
CASSSVVRGHYNEQFF
TGTGCCAGCAGCTCGGTGGTTCGGGGACATTACAATGAGCAGTTCTTC
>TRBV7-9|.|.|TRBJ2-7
CASSTDRSGEQYF
TGTGCCAGCAGCACGGACAGATCTGGGGAGCAGTACTTC
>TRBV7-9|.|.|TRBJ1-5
CASSLSDVSNQPQHF
TGTGCCAGCAGCTTATCGGACGTTAGCAATCAGCCCCAGCATTTT
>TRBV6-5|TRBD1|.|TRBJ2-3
CASSYSTGGQDTQYF
TGTGCCAGCAGTTACTCGACAGGGGGGCAAGATACGCAGTATTTT
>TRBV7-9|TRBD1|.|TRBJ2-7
CASSGTGGWEQYF
TGTGCCAGCAGTGGGACAGGGGGATGGGAGCAGTACTTC
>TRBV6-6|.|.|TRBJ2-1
CASSYMDSNEQFF
TGTGCCAGCAGTTACATGGACAGCAATGAGCAGTTCTTC
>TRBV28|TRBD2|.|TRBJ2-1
CASSFGVAGPYNEQFF
TGTGCCAGCAGTTTTGGAGTAGCGGGTCCCTACAATGAGCAGTTCTTC
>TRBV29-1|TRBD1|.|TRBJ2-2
CSSRQGDTGELFF
TGCAGCTCTCGACAGGGCGACACCGGGGAGCTGTTTTTT
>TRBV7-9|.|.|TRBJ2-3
CASSPLVTDTQYF
TGTGCCAGCAGCCCGTTAGTCACAGATACGCAGTATTTT
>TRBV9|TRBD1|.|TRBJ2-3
CASSAGTGVTSTDTQYF
TGTGCCAGCAGCGCAGGGACAGGCGTGACTAGCACAGATACGCAGTATTTT
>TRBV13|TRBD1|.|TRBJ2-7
CASSQDRGQRYF
TGTGCCAGCAGCCAGGACAGGGGGCAACGGTACTTC
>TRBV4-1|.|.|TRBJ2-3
CASSLGQPDTQYF
TGCGCCAGCAGCCTTGGACAGCCAGATACGCAGTATTTT
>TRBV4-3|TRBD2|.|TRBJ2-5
CASSQEVAGQRGTQYF
TGCGCCAGCAGCCAAGAAGTAGCCGGGCAGCGGGGGACCCAGTACTTC
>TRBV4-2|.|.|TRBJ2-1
CASSPTRASGEQFF
TGTGCCAGCAGCCCGACCAGGGCGTCAGGTGAGCAGTTCTTC
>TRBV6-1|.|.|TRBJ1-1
CASSELGFAREAFF
TGTGCCAGCAGTGAACTCGGATTTGCCCGGGAAGCTTTCTTT
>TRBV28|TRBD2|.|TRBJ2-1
CASSLKVLAGYYNEQFF
TGTGCCAGCAGTTTAAAAGTCCTAGCGGGTTACTACAATGAGCAGTTCTTC